This record concerns one T cell receptor (beta chain) sequence. This clonotype was recorded at least ten times. Its specific antigen is unknown. Per-base qualities were not stored, and no clone one base away is much larger. The data are from a study of T-cell memory formation after mild COVID-19 (dated by TCRdb to about 2021). At the level of the whole study: TCR sequence clusters from the two donors were found to be largely donor specific. In a couple of donors, T-cell clones that expanded and contracted after mild COVID-19 were followed by sequencing TCRalpha and TCRbeta repertoires longitudinally. The cohort comprised two young, previously healthy adult volunteers, one female and one male. The full study reports these points: Only a couple of mild cases were covered by the study, and larger cohorts that include severe cases with pre-infection samples were considered necessary. Clones contracting from day 15 to 85 had balanced CD4/CD8 phenotypes, while a second wave expanding from day 15 to 37 was biased towards CD4+. Contracting CD4+ clones were found mainly in CM and EM memory subsets, while CD8+ clones were enriched in EMRA. Some responding clones were detected in pre-infection memory, suggesting pre-existing cross-reactive memory T cells joined the SARS-CoV-2 response. SARS-CoV-2 specificity of the second-wave clones peaking on day 37 was not confirmed.

PBMCs were isolated by Ficoll-Paque density gradient centrifugation. This sample was sequenced with an Illumina NovaSeq 6000. TCRalpha and TCRbeta cDNA libraries were built by 5'RACE with constant-segment primers, adding sample barcodes and unique molecular identifiers. RNA was extracted from every sample with Trizol reagent. Amplification of the libraries took two PCR steps, and the second step added a second sample barcode plus Illumina TruSeq adapters. Sequencing of libraries was performed on an Illumina NovaSeq with 2 x 150 bp paired-end reads. Concerning the study's data processing: With migec v1.2.7, reads were demultiplexed and then collapsed into UMI-guided consensus sequences. Using mixcr v2.1.11, UMI consensuses were aligned to TRA and TRB V and J templates and then assembled into clonotypes. A clonotype was counted as expanded or contracted only if both edgeR and NoisET called the change significant, with noise models trained on biological replicates. For edgeR calls, a false discovery rate-adjusted p below 0.01 and a log2 fold-change threshold of 1 were applied. As an exploratory analysis of dynamics, max-normalized trajectories of the 1000 most abundant clonotypes were examined by PCA with hierarchical clustering. Separately sequenced CD4+ and CD8+ repertoires were used to assign the CD4 or CD8 phenotype of responding clones. The public reads were run again by TCRdb, first through fastp at Q25 and then through MiXCR, and only productive beta chains were kept. All rows with the same CDR3 protein become a single entry with the most common DNA and genes. The V and J calls come from TCRdb's annotation, not from the publication. A total of 140,000 to 150,000 distinct CDR3 sequences appear in this sample, roughly 6.2% of them only once. About 1.9% of the sample comes from the top ten.

CDR1 and CDR2 are drawn from the germline V gene: SGHTA, FQGNSA. The CDR3 runs 14 residues from the cysteine to the phenylalanine. Only CDR3 DNA remains: 42 bases, in frame from the first base. The junction carries 7 bases between V and J, which are trimmed by 2 bases and 0 bases respectively. Recombination linked TRBV7-2 to TRBJ1-1, with no D gene named confidently. The TCR originated in an adult woman who had mild COVID-19 (a few samples of this study predate the infection). The sample titles of this study are shuffled in the database, so cell type and time point are left out; the donor was told from shared clones. The sequenced sample consisted of PBMCs or a T cell subset sorted from them (not recorded which). The base sequence is TGTGCCAGCAGCTTACTTGGGGTGAACACTGAAGCTTTCTTT. The resulting protein is CASSLLGVNTEAFF.